Presented here are 21 T cell receptor beta chains from one specimen sequenced in a study of blood T cell repertoires in COVID-19. Generated by immunoSEQ multiplex PCR, the TCRdb table keeps only in-frame clones and is missing some. In the table there are some 250,000 clones, approximately 85% of which are singletons. Sequences were obtained from PBMCs or T cells enriched from blood (not recorded which). The receptors were gathered from a woman aged 50 to 60 who had recovered from COVID-19.

This chain connects TRBV24-1 to TRBJ2-1, with 9 positions matching TRBD1. Germline-derived CDR1 and CDR2 are KGHDR and SFDVKD. V lost 5 bases, J lost 2 bases, and 6 bases stayed unmatched. The CDR3 covers 16 residues. In nucleotides, the CDR3 is TGTGCCACCAGTGGGGAGGGACAGGGCGCCTACAATGAGCAGTTCTTC. This encodes CATSGEGQGAYNEQFF.

The chain employs TRBV29-1 and TRBJ2-7, with 9 bases lining up with TRBD2. Unmatched junction bases numbered 12, after V lost 3 bases and J lost 9 bases. The germline V gene has CDR1 SQVTM and CDR2 ANQGSEA. The CDR3 has 14 residues. For the CDR3, the DNA is TGCAGCGTTGAGTTTGCGGGAGGGCCTAATGGGCAGTACTTC. Translating gives CSVEFAGGPNGQYF.

CDR3 coding DNA: TGTGCCAGCAACCGGGACAGGGCGGACGAGCAGTACTTC. Its translation: CASNRDRADEQYF. V usage is TRBV2 and J usage is TRBJ2-7, with 9 bases matching TRBD1. From germline, CDR1 is SNHLY and CDR2 FYNNEI. V lost 7 bases to trimming and J lost 5 bases; unmatched junction nucleotides: 6. The CDR3 totals 13 residues.

The chain recombines TRBV20-1 with TRBJ2-7, with D uncertain. The CDR3 is 11 amino acids. Germline V gene sequence: CDR1 DFQATT, CDR2 SNEGSKA (reference sequence). Trimming cost V 1 base and J 7 bases, with 8 bases left between them. CDR3 residues: CSARAEEEQYF. In nucleotides, the CDR3 is TGCAGTGCTAGAGCTGAGGAAGAGCAGTACTTC.

The CDR3 DNA sequence: TGTGCCAGCAGTTACCCCCCGGGGGGTGAGCAGTACTTC. Protein product: CASSYPPGGEQYF. The genes are TRBV6-5 and TRBJ2-7, with 7 bases matching TRBD2. V lost 2 bases and J lost 7; bases outside the gene matches: 5. The germline gives CDR1 MNHEY, CDR2 SVGAGI. The CDR3 is 13 residues long.

A single count supports this clone. The chain carries TRBV4-1 and TRBJ2-2, with 9 nucleotides matching TRBD2. The CDR3 consists of 19 residues. Per germline, CDR1 MGHRA and CDR2 YSYEKL. Losses at the gene ends were 3 bases for V and 5 bases for J; bases not matched to a gene: 16. CDR3 residues: CASSHTPTSKSGGTGELFF. Written as DNA, the CDR3 is TGCGCCAGCAGCCATACTCCGACTAGCAAAAGCGGGGGGACCGGGGAGCTGTTTTTT.

The chain couples TRBV11-3 to TRBJ2-7; TRBD2 aligns across 7 bases. V lost 7 bases and J lost 2; bases outside the gene matches: 11. The CDR3 is 15 amino acids. From germline, CDR1 is SGHNT and CDR2 YENEEA. CDR3 in amino acids: CASTQTSTQTYEQYF. The CDR3 DNA reads TGTGCCAGCACCCAGACTAGCACACAAACCTACGAGCAGTACTTC.

V is TRBV28 and J is TRBJ1-1, with 7 bases identical to TRBD1. Losses at the gene ends were 8 bases for V and 2 bases for J; bases not matched to a gene: 8. The length of the CDR3 is 14 residues. The germline gives CDR1 MDHEN, CDR2 SYDVKM. The CDR3 DNA follows: TGTGCCAGCGTATCCGGGACAGTTAACACTGAAGCTTTCTTT. Protein product: CASVSGTVNTEAFF.

The chain links TRBV4-2 to TRBJ2-1, with a tentative D call TRBD1 (6 bases). Germline CDR1 and CDR2: LGHNA and YNFKEQ. CDR3 length: 15 residues. Trimming took 0 bases from V and 8 from J, leaving 14 bases between them. Written as DNA, the CDR3 is TGTGCCAGCAGCCAAGACGAAGTGGGGGCCGATGAGCAGTTCTTC. Translation: CASSQDEVGADEQFF.

V and J are TRBV3-1 (or the pseudogene TRBV3-2) and TRBJ2-7; 8 nucleotides agree with TRBD2. The CDR3 is 14 residues long. Germline V gives CDR1 LGHDT, CDR2 YNNKEL (reference sequence). Trimming cost V 4 bases and J 0 bases; bases outside gene matches: 2. CDR3 in amino acids: CASSLSGSSYEQYF. Here the CDR3 DNA reads TGTGCCAGCAGCCTCAGCGGGAGCTCCTACGAGCAGTACTTC.

The rearrangement joins TRBV6-1 to TRBJ2-1; no definite D call. Germline values: CDR1 MNHNS, CDR2 SASEGT. This CDR3 has 11 residues. Trimming shortened V by 3 bases and J by 13 bases, and 10 bases separated the two germline ends. The CDR3 sequence is CASSEMARQFF. CDR3 coding DNA: TGTGCCAGCAGTGAGATGGCACGACAGTTCTTC.

The gene calls are TRBV19 and TRBJ2-2, with TRBD2 identical over 12 bases. The germline V gene has CDR1 LNHDA and CDR2 SQIVND (reference sequence). Trimming took 3 bases from V and 7 from J; bases not matched to a gene: 6. CDR3 length: 16 residues. The CDR3 DNA follows: TGTGCCAGTAGTATCAGGACTAGCGGGATAGGCGGGGAGCTGTTTTTT. Protein sequence: CASSIRTSGIGGELFF. The whole variable domain, remainder taken from reference TRBV19 and TRBJ2-2, is DGGITQSPKYLFRKEGQNVTLSCEQNLNHDAMYWYRQDPGQGLRLIYYSQIVNDFQKGDIAEGYSVSREKKESFPLTVTSAQKNPTAFYLCASSIRTSGIGGELFFGEGSRLTVL.

The genes are TRBV24-1 and TRBJ2-1, with 7 bases matching TRBD2. Germline lookup yields CDR1 KGHDR and CDR2 SFDVKD. V shed 5 bases and J 2 bases; nucleotides not matched to a gene: 8. CDR3 length: 16 amino acids. The CDR3 DNA sequence: TGTGCCACCAGTGGCCATGAGCGGGGCCCCTACAATGAGCAGTTCTTC. Residues: CATSGHERGPYNEQFF.

The genes are TRBV7-9 and TRBJ2-4; TRBD2 agrees at 10 bases. J lost 8 bases, V lost 4 bases, and 5 bases had no gene match. CDR1 and CDR2 (germline): SEHNR, FQNEAQ (reference sequence). The length of the CDR3 is 14 residues. The CDR3 region has the DNA TGTGCCAGCAGCTCGGGACTAGCGATGGACATTCAGTACTTC. As protein: CASSSGLAMDIQYF.

The V and J genes are TRBV3-1 (or the pseudogene TRBV3-2) and TRBJ2-2, with 13 bases identical to TRBD2. The V and J ends lost 4 bases and 6 bases, in that order; junction bases with no gene match: 5. CDR1 and CDR2 (germline): LGHDT, YNNKEL (reference sequence). This CDR3 region has 16 residues. The CDR3 loop reads CASSLRTSGRSGELFF. The CDR3 DNA follows: TGTGCCAGCAGCCTCCGGACTAGCGGGAGATCCGGGGAGCTGTTTTTT.

The chain couples TRBV5-1 to TRBJ1-1; 7 bases line up with TRBD1. CDR3 length: 13 residues. The germline CDR1 and CDR2 sequences are SGHRS and YFSETQ. Trimming took 5 bases from V and 0 from J; bases not matched to a gene: 1. This chain's CDR3 is CASRGQLNTEAFF. CDR3 in DNA: TGCGCCAGCAGGGGACAGTTGAACACTGAAGCTTTCTTT.

This chain links TRBV9 with TRBJ2-3; TRBD1 matches at 10 bases. The CDR3 has 17 residues. CDR1 SGDLS and CDR2 YYNGEE come from the germline V gene. After removal of 4 bases from V and 2 bases from J, the junction contained 10 bases not matched to a gene. The CDR3 DNA reads as TGTGCCAGCAGCCCAAGACAGGGGGCGGGAAACACAGATACGCAGTATTTT. It specifies CASSPRQGAGNTDTQYF.

The chain links TRBV5-1 to TRBJ1-3; TRBD1 aligns across 9 bases. The CDR3 contains 15 residues. Germline assignment: CDR1 SGHRS and CDR2 YFSETQ. V gave up 5 bases and J gave up 2 bases; unmatched junction bases: 5. The CDR3 reads CASSLRTGAGNTIYF. The CDR3 bases are TGCGCCAGCAGTTTACGGACAGGGGCTGGAAACACCATATATTTT. The full variable domain, completed using reference TRBV5-1 and TRBJ1-3, is KAGVTQTPRYLIKTRGQQVTLSCSPISGHRSVSWYQQTPGQGLQFLFEYFSETQRNKGNFPGRFSGRQFSNSRSEMNVSTLELGDSALYLCASSLRTGAGNTIYFGEGSWLTVV.

This clone has only a few counts. The CDR3, as DNA: TGTGCCAGCAGCCAAGACCGGGACAGTCGGGGCTACACCTTC. It specifies CASSQDRDSRGYTF. This chain connects TRBV4-2 to TRBJ1-2; 7 nucleotides align to TRBD1. Germline V lookup: CDR1 LGHNA, CDR2 YNFKEQ. V shed 0 bases and J 8 bases; nucleotides not matched to a gene: 6. This CDR3 is built from 14 residues.

The chain couples TRBV19 to TRBJ2-7; 10 positions match TRBD1. This CDR3 has 14 amino acids. Trimming took 4 bases from V and 5 from J; bases not matched to a gene: 5. Germline lookup yields CDR1 LNHDA and CDR2 SQIVND (reference sequence). The CDR3 sequence is CASSRGQGTHEQYF. DNA of the CDR3: TGTGCCAGTAGTAGGGGACAGGGGACCCACGAGCAGTACTTC. Together with reference TRBV19 and TRBJ2-7, the CDR3 gives the full variable domain: DGGITQSPKYLFRKEGQNVTLSCEQNLNHDAMYWYRQDPGQGLRLIYYSQIVNDFQKGDIAEGYSVSREKKESFPLTVTSAQKNPTAFYLCASSRGQGTHEQYFGPGTRLTVT.

The rearrangement links TRBV28 to TRBJ2-7; 12 bases match TRBD2. The germline CDR1 and CDR2 sequences are MDHEN and SYDVKM. The CDR3 runs to 15 residues. Losses at the gene ends were 6 bases for V and 4 bases for J; bases not matched to a gene: 7. CDR3 DNA: TGTGCCAGCAGCCCGGGACTAGCGGGTAGTTACGAGCAGTACTTC. It codes for CASSPGLAGSYEQYF.